The rows below give T cell receptor beta chains drawn from one sample of a study of T cells after yellow fever vaccination. TCRdb re-analysed the 5' RACE reads in MiXCR, keeping a single row per CDR3 protein. Among about 340,000 distinct CDR3 sequences listed, under 15% were seen once. The sample consisted of CD4+ T cells sorted from PBMCs, taken 15 days after the yellow fever booster vaccination. The receptors were sampled from a young man who received the YFV17D yellow fever vaccine. Each CDR3 is given with its conserved first and last residue. D genes are given only for firm matches. For some rows the clone size is stated as once, few or many, or as a class when expanded; others skip it.

clone_size: .
v_call: TRBV7-6
j_call: TRBJ2-3
d_call: .
cdr3_aa: CASTGGGLSTQYF
cdr3_nt: TGTGCCAGCACGGGAGGGGGCCTTTCTACGCAGTATTTT

clone_size: few
v_call: TRBV4-1
j_call: TRBJ1-5
d_call: .
cdr3_aa: CASSRIGGGNQPQHF
cdr3_nt: TGCGCCAGCAGCCGTATTGGGGGTGGCAATCAGCCCCAGCATTTT

clone_size: .
v_call: TRBV7-2
j_call: TRBJ1-5
d_call: TRBD1
cdr3_aa: CASSTGQGDQPQHF
cdr3_nt: TGTGCCAGCAGCACAGGACAGGGGGATCAGCCCCAGCATTTT

clone_size: .
v_call: TRBV19
j_call: TRBJ1-2
d_call: .
cdr3_aa: CASSIPQGGYTF
cdr3_nt: TGTGCCAGTAGTATTCCGCAGGGAGGCTACACCTTC

clone_size: .
v_call: TRBV2
j_call: TRBJ1-1
d_call: .
cdr3_aa: CASNTGVNTEAFF
cdr3_nt: TGTGCCAGCAACACAGGTGTGAACACTGAAGCTTTCTTT

clone_size: few
v_call: TRBV10-2
j_call: TRBJ1-5
d_call: .
cdr3_aa: CASSEGGLNQPQHF
cdr3_nt: TGCGCCAGCAGTGAGGGGGGGCTCAATCAGCCCCAGCATTTT

clone_size: .
v_call: TRBV5-4
j_call: TRBJ2-4
d_call: TRBD2
cdr3_aa: CASSLGLAGADIQYF
cdr3_nt: TGTGCCAGCAGCTTGGGGCTAGCGGGGGCGGACATTCAGTACTTC

clone_size: .
v_call: TRBV5-1
j_call: TRBJ2-3
d_call: TRBD2
cdr3_aa: CASKQLAGGADTQYF
cdr3_nt: TGCGCCAGCAAGCAGCTAGCGGGGGGGGCAGATACGCAGTATTTT

clone_size: few
v_call: TRBV7-6
j_call: TRBJ1-4
d_call: .
cdr3_aa: CASSRGLREKLFF
cdr3_nt: TGTGCCAGCAGTCGGGGGCTCCGGGAAAAACTGTTTTTT

clone_size: few
v_call: TRBV20-1
j_call: TRBJ2-6
d_call: .
cdr3_aa: CSARDRSSGANVLTF
cdr3_nt: TGCAGTGCTAGAGATCGGAGCTCTGGGGCCAACGTCCTGACTTTC